The 9 T cell receptor beta chains presented below share a single source sample, sequenced in a study of blood T cell repertoires in COVID-19. Here immunoSEQ multiplex PCR was the method, and the copy in TCRdb shows in-frame clones only, minus some. The data contain approximately 180,000 clones, about 85% of them singletons. What was sequenced was peripheral blood. The receptor set was obtained from a woman aged 80 or over with acute or convalescent COVID-19.

This clone was counted between two and nine times. The V call is TRBV10-3, the J call TRBJ2-3; D possibly corresponds to TRBD2 (6 bases). The CDR3 length is 13 residues. From germline, CDR1 is ENHRY and CDR2 SYGVKD. The germline V and J ends were trimmed by 8 bases and 10 bases, with 19 bases remaining between them. The CDR3 bases are TGTGCCATCGGCCGGGACTCGGAGGTGGCGCAGTATTTT. Translation: CAIGRDSEVAQYF.

The rearrangement joins TRBV19 to TRBJ2-1, with TRBD1 matching 7 bases. The CDR3 runs 16 residues. Germline lookup yields CDR1 LNHDA and CDR2 SQIVND (reference sequence). The junction had 5 bases not matched to a gene; V was cut back by 3 bases and J by 0 bases. CDR3 in amino acids: CASSITGVVSYNEQFF. CDR3 coding DNA: TGTGCCAGTAGTATTACAGGGGTTGTCTCCTACAATGAGCAGTTCTTC.

CDR3 nucleotide sequence: TGTGCCAGCAGTTTCCCCCTGACTAGCGGGAGTATTGGTGAGCAGTTCTTC. Amino acids: CASSFPLTSGSIGEQFF. The gene calls are TRBV27 and TRBJ2-1, with TRBD2 identical over 12 bases. CDR3 length: 17 residues. Trimming at V came to 3 bases and at J to 9 bases, leaving 12 bases not matched to a gene. From germline, CDR1 is MNHEY and CDR2 SMNVEV (reference sequence).

The chain uses TRBV14 and TRBJ1-2; 8 bases are shared with TRBD1. The V gene's germline CDR1 is SGHDN and CDR2 FVKESK. V lost 4 bases to trimming and J lost 6 bases; unmatched junction nucleotides: 10. The CDR3 runs 15 residues. DNA of the CDR3: TGTGCCAGCAGCCTAGTGACTGGACAGGGCCATGGCTACACCTTC. Protein product: CASSLVTGQGHGYTF.

The chain employs TRBV7-8 and TRBJ1-4; the D is unclear. V lost 3 bases and J 5 bases, leaving 10 bases between the germline ends. Per the germline V gene, CDR1 is SGHVS and CDR2 is FQNEAQ. The CDR3 extends over 14 amino acids. CDR3 in DNA: TGTGCCAGCAGCTTGGCAGATACAAATGAAAAACTGTTTTTT. Protein product: CASSLADTNEKLFF.

The V call is TRBV29-1, the J call TRBJ2-3, with D unresolved. The germline V gene encodes CDR1 SQVTM and CDR2 ANQGSEA. The ends were cut back, 5 bases at V and 5 bases at J, with 11 bases in the middle. This CDR3 spans 12 amino acids. CDR3 sequence reads: CSVSTERDTQYF. For the CDR3, the DNA is TGCAGCGTTAGCACCGAGAGAGATACGCAGTATTTT.

The rearrangement links TRBV5-4 to TRBJ2-1; 8 bases match TRBD2. Germline-derived CDR1 and CDR2 are SGHNT and YYREEE (reference sequence). The V segment lost 3 bases and the J segment 9 bases; nucleotides outside the gene matches: 11. The CDR3 is made up of 15 amino acids. The CDR3 loop reads CASSSPKAGVSEQFF. The CDR3 coding sequence is TGTGCCAGCAGCTCCCCAAAAGCGGGGGTTAGTGAGCAGTTCTTC.

In regard to this clone: Compared with germline, one end of the junction differs, possibly owing to a read error. V usage is TRBV4-1 and J usage is TRBJ1-5; 9 nucleotides match TRBD1. There are 14 residues in the CDR3. Germline assignment: CDR1 MGHRA and CDR2 YSYEKL. The CDR3 DNA reads as TGCGCCAGTGGGGGACAGGGTAGCCATCAGCCCCAGCATTTT. Its protein product is CASGGQGSHQPQHF.

This clone was found a few times. V usage is TRBV2 and J usage is TRBJ1-4; no reliable D call. The germline V and J ends were trimmed by 2 bases and 4 bases, with 8 bases remaining between them. CDR1 and CDR2 from the germline V gene are SNHLY and FYNNEI. The CDR3 has 14 residues. Here the CDR3 DNA reads TGTGCCAGCAGTGAATTTCGGGATAATGAAAAACTGTTTTTT. Translating gives CASSEFRDNEKLFF.